This T cell receptor (beta chain) was sequenced in a study of blood T cells in healthy people across ages. Whole-study results and caveats: Donors of long life had a larger count of naive CD4+ cells and greater diversity than aged donors.

In this sample, this clonotype turned up a few times. Its target is unknown. The CDR3 is made up of 16 amino acids. The junction had 3 bases not matched to a gene; V was cut back by 2 bases and J by 4 bases. The V gene's germline CDR1 is MNHEY and CDR2 SMNVEV (reference sequence). The authors ran a second PCR of roughly 6 to 12 cycles using a sample-barcoded 5' primer and a J-beta primer mix. TCRdb passed the 5' RACE reads through MiXCR, listing each CDR3 protein once. This sample has hundreds of thousands of distinct CDR3 sequences, with approximately 39% found just once. The sequence came from a woman aged 60-70 years in good health. Sequenced: blood. V is TRBV27 and J is TRBJ2-3, with 13 bases lining up with TRBD2. This chain's CDR3 is CASSLGTSGKADTQYF. As DNA, the CDR3 is TGTGCCAGCAGTTTAGGGACTAGCGGGAAGGCAGATACGCAGTATTTT.